This T cell receptor (beta chain) was documented in a study of CD8+CD57+ T cells in acquired aplastic anemia. Patients sequenced had flow cytometry evidence of CD8+CD57+ cell expansion. Patients had undergone no therapy by the time their blood was sampled. A remark on this clonotype: Its specificity is not known.

General observations from the study: Patients and controls turned out to have some 30 CD8+ CDR3 sequences in common.

The TCR beta profiling, which covered VDJ combination and CDR3 sequence, was carried out using genomic DNA as the template. Each CDR3 protein is one row after TCRdb ran MiXCR on the reads. Of around 210,000 distinct CDR3 sequences listed, 60% to 80% are singletons. Specimen: sorted CD4+, CD8+, or CD8+CD57+ T cells (not recorded which) from PBMCs. The clonotype originates from a human donor with aplastic anemia.

CDR3 region: CASSWGTDGNQPQHF. The CDR3 region has the DNA TGTGCCAGCAGTTGGGGGACAGATGGGAATCAGCCCCAGCATTTT. The chain recombines TRBV5-8 with TRBJ1-5; 7 positions agree with TRBD1. Germline V CDR1 and CDR2: SGHTS, YDEGEE. The CDR3 is 15 amino acids. V trimming: 5 bases; J trimming: 4 bases; junction bases outside the gene matches: 9.